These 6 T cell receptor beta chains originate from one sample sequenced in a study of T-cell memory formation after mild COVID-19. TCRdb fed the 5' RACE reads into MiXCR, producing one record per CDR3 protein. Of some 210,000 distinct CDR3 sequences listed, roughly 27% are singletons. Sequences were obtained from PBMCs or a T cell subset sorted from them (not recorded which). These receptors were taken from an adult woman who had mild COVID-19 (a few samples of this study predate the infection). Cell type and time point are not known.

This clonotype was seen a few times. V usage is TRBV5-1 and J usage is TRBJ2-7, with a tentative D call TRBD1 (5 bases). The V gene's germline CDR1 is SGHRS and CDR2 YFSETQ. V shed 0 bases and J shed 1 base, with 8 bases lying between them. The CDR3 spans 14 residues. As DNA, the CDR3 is TGCGCCAGCAGCTTGGGGACATATTCCTACGAGCAGTACTTC. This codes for CASSLGTYSYEQYF. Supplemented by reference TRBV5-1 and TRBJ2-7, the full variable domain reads KAGVTQTPRYLIKTRGQQVTLSCSPISGHRSVSWYQQTPGQGLQFLFEYFSETQRNKGNFPGRFSGRQFSNSRSEMNVSTLELGDSALYLCASSLGTYSYEQYFGPGTRLTVT.

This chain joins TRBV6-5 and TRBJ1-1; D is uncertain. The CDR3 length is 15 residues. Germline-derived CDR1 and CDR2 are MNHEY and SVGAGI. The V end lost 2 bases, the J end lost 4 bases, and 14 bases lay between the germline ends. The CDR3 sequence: CASSYGQVVRTEAFF. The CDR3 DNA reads TGTGCCAGCAGTTACGGTCAAGTGGTTCGCACTGAAGCTTTCTTT.

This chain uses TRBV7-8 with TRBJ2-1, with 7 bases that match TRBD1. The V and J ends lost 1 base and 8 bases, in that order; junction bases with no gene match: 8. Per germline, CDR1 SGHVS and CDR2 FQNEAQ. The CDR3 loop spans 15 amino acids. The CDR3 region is CASSLEHTGADEQFF. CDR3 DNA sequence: TGTGCCAGCAGCTTAGAACACACAGGGGCGGATGAGCAGTTCTTC.

DNA of the CDR3: TGTGCCAGCAGCTCACTAGCGGGGGGGCTCGATGAGCAGTTCTTC. The encoded protein is CASSSLAGGLDEQFF. The chain employs TRBV7-3 and TRBJ2-1; 13 bases match TRBD2. The CDR3 loop spans 15 amino acids. CDR1 SGHTA and CDR2 FQGTGA come from the germline V gene. The ends lost 4 bases at V and 8 bases at J; junction bases unmatched: 5.

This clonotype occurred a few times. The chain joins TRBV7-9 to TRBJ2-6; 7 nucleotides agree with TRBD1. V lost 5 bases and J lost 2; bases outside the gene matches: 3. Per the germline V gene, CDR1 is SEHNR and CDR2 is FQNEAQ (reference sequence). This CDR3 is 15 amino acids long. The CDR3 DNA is TGTGCCAGCAGCCAACAGGGGACTGGGGCCAACGTCCTGACTTTC. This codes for CASSQQGTGANVLTF.

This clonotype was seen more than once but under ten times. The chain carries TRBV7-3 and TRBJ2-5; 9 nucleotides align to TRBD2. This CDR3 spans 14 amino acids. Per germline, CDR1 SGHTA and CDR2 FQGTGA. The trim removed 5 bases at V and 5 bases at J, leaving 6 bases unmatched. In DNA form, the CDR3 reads TGTGCCAGCAGCGGTGGACTAGCGAGTGAGACCCAGTACTTC. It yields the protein CASSGGLASETQYF.